These 20 T cell receptor beta chains were all obtained from the same sample, sequenced in a study of T-cell memory formation after mild COVID-19 (dated by TCRdb to 2020 to 2023). The library relied on 5' RACE. The instrument given in TCRdb is Illumina NovaSeq 6000. TCRdb itself trimmed the public reads at Q25 with fastp, ran MiXCR and retained productive beta chains. Entries are consolidated by CDR3 protein sequence, retaining the most common genes and DNA. Here the sample has approximately 440,000 distinct CDR3 sequences; roughly 20% occur a single time. Approximately 8.4% of the sample goes to the ten largest clones. Sequenced material: PBMCs or a T cell subset sorted from them (not recorded which). The receptors come from an adult woman who had mild COVID-19 (a few samples of this study predate the infection). The sample titles of this study are shuffled in the database, so cell type and time point are left out; the donor was told from shared clones.

This clonotype was seen a few times. The chain has TRBV24-1 and TRBJ2-1; TRBD2 agrees at 9 bases. CDR1 is KGHDR and CDR2 is SFDVKD in the germline V gene. This CDR3 is 16 amino acids long. V shed 4 bases, J shed 7 bases, and the junction held 10 bases outside the gene matches. DNA of the CDR3: TGTGCCACCAGTGAAACGGGACTAGCAGGTGGTAATGAGCAGTTCTTC. Encoded protein: CATSETGLAGGNEQFF.

This clonotype was detected a few times. The chain uses TRBV5-5 and TRBJ2-3, with D maybe TRBD1 (5 bases). CDR3 length equals 13 residues. Trimming left V 4 bases short and J 14 bases short, with 20 bases between. The germline V gene encodes CDR1 SGHKS and CDR2 YYEKEE (reference sequence). CDR3 nucleotides: TGTGCCAGCAGCGCCCGCCTAGGGCAGGGTCCGTATTTT. Translating gives CASSARLGQGPYF.

This clonotype was detected only a few times. CDR3 residues: CASSLRQANTGELFF. CDR3 nucleotides: TGTGCCAGCAGCCTAAGACAGGCGAACACCGGGGAGCTGTTTTTT. The chain uses TRBV7-2 and TRBJ2-2; perhaps TRBD1 as D (6 bases). V was clipped by 5 bases and J by 0 bases, with 10 bases between them. Germline loops: CDR1 SGHTA, CDR2 FQGNSA. The CDR3 totals 15 residues.

This sequence joins TRBV4-3 and TRBJ1-2; tentative D call: TRBD1 (6 bases). The germline V gene has CDR1 LGHNA and CDR2 YSLEER. The CDR3 spans 17 residues. Trimming cost V 0 bases and J 2 bases, with 16 bases left between them. The CDR3 is CASSQDRAGQPNYGYTF. The CDR3 nucleotides read TGCGCCAGCAGCCAAGATAGGGCGGGACAACCCAACTATGGCTACACCTTC.

This clonotype was observed a handful of times. The chain employs TRBV6-4 and TRBJ1-5, with TRBD1 matching over 7 bases. The CDR3 loop spans 15 amino acids. The junction had 4 bases not matched to a gene; V was cut back by 3 bases and J by 2 bases. Looked up from germline, CDR1 is MRHNA and CDR2 is SNTAGT. CDR3 nucleotide sequence: TGTGCCAGCAGTGAAACAGGGGAAGGCAATCAGCCCCAGCATTTT. This translates into CASSETGEGNQPQHF.

This clonotype occurred a few times. The gene calls are TRBV30 and TRBJ2-7; 9 bases map to TRBD1. CDR1 and CDR2 from the germline V gene are GTSNPN and SVGIG (reference sequence). CDR3 length equals 12 residues. Trimming cost V 4 bases and J 4 bases; bases outside gene matches: 2. CDR3 sequence reads: CAWMGQGYEQYF. CDR3 in DNA: TGTGCCTGGATGGGACAGGGTTACGAGCAGTACTTC.

CDR3 in amino acids: CAISEWDRVVTDTQYF. For the CDR3, the DNA is TGTGCCATCAGTGAGTGGGACAGGGTCGTCACAGATACGCAGTATTTT. The chain couples TRBV10-3 to TRBJ2-3, with 9 bases identical to TRBD1. The germline V gene has CDR1 ENHRY and CDR2 SYGVKD. Trimming at V came to 1 base and at J to 2 bases, leaving 4 bases not matched to a gene. The CDR3 is 16 amino acids.

V and J are TRBV7-2 and TRBJ2-2; 11 positions agree with TRBD2. The CDR3 is made up of 16 amino acids. The V and J ends lost 5 bases and 4 bases, in that order; junction bases with no gene match: 6. The germline gives CDR1 SGHTA, CDR2 FQGNSA. The DNA for the CDR3 is TGTGCCAGCAGCCTTAGCGGGAGGGCGGGCACCGGGGAGCTGTTTTTT. It is translated as CASSLSGRAGTGELFF. Variable domain in full (rest from reference TRBV7-2 and TRBJ2-2): GAGVSQSPSNKVTEKGKDVELRCDPISGHTALYWYRQSLGQGLEFLIYFQGNSAPDKSGLPSDRFSAERTGGSVSTLTIQRTQQEDSAVYLCASSLSGRAGTGELFFGEGSRLTVL.

This chain connects TRBV6-2 or TRBV6-3 to TRBJ2-7, with D possibly being TRBD1 (6 bases). V was pared by 5 bases and J by 4 bases, with 12 bases between. Per the germline V gene, CDR1 is MNHEY and CDR2 is SVGEGT. This CDR3 region has 13 residues. The CDR3 nucleotides are TGTGCCAGCAGTCCCGGGACAATTTACGAGCAGTACTTC. Translated, it gives CASSPGTIYEQYF.

CDR3 sequence (DNA): TGTGCCTGGACGGGACAGGGGGTAACTACCTACAATGAGCAGTTCTTC. It codes for CAWTGQGVTTYNEQFF. This rearrangement joins TRBV30 to TRBJ2-1; 11 bases align to TRBD1. V gave up 4 bases and J gave up 2 bases; unmatched junction bases: 7. The germline gives CDR1 GTSNPN, CDR2 SVGIG (reference sequence). The CDR3 is 16 residues long.

The chain carries TRBV6-5 and TRBJ1-1; D gene uncertain. Trimming left V 6 bases short and J 0 bases short, with 17 bases between. The CDR3 loop spans 16 amino acids. In germline, CDR1 is MNHEY, CDR2 SVGAGI. CDR3 coding DNA: TGTGCCAGCAGACACGGCCCCCAAAGGTTGAACACTGAAGCTTTCTTT. This codes for CASRHGPQRLNTEAFF.

This clonotype came up a few times. This chain links TRBV29-1 with TRBJ1-1, with D perhaps TRBD1 (5 bases). The CDR3 extends over 14 amino acids. Germline-derived CDR1 and CDR2 are SQVTM and ANQGSEA. V dropped 6 bases and J dropped 6 bases, with 20 bases sitting between them. Here the CDR3 DNA reads TGCAGCGTCGCCGGGGTGGAGGGGAGGGCTGAAGCTTTCTTT. As protein: CSVAGVEGRAEAFF. Drawing the rest from reference TRBV29-1 and TRBJ1-1, the complete variable domain is SAVISQKPSRDICQRGTSLTIQCQVDSQVTMMFWYRQQPGQSLTLIATANQGSEATYESGFVIDKFPISRPNLTFSTLTVSNMSPEDSSIYLCSVAGVEGRAEAFFGQGTRLTVV.

The rearrangement links TRBV12-3 or TRBV12-4 to TRBJ2-7, with 14 bases that match TRBD2. The CDR3 sequence is 16 residues long. The J segment lost 1 base and the V segment lost 7 bases, leaving 6 bases of the junction unmatched. The CDR3 DNA is TGTGCCAGCACCCCGGGACTAGCGGGGGTGTCCTACGAGCAGTACTTC. It specifies CASTPGLAGVSYEQYF.

This clonotype was picked up a small number of times. This sequence joins TRBV11-1 and TRBJ2-1; 10 positions agree with TRBD2. The CDR3 has 17 residues. Unmatched junction bases numbered 7, after V lost 3 bases and J lost 2 bases. The germline V gene has CDR1 SGHAT and CDR2 FQDESV (reference sequence). CDR3 region: CASSFGPLAGAYNEQFF. The CDR3, as DNA: TGTGCCAGCAGCTTTGGTCCTCTAGCGGGGGCCTACAATGAGCAGTTCTTC.

The chain links TRBV29-1 to TRBJ1-3, with no clear D. The germline gives CDR1 SQVTM, CDR2 ANQGSEA. The CDR3 consists of 13 residues. The ends were cut back, 5 bases at V and 0 bases at J, with 8 bases in the middle. The CDR3 DNA reads TGCAGCGTTCGTTCAGTCTCTGGAAACACCATATATTTT. The encoded protein is CSVRSVSGNTIYF.

The chain employs TRBV29-1 and TRBJ1-1, with 9 bases lining up with TRBD1. V dropped 7 bases and J dropped 4; count of bases not matched to a gene: 7. Looked up from germline, CDR1 is SQVTM and CDR2 is ANQGSEA. CDR3 length: 13 amino acids. The chain's CDR3 is CSAQQGAGTEAFF. The CDR3 nucleotides read TGCAGCGCCCAACAGGGGGCCGGCACTGAAGCTTTCTTT. The entire variable domain, with the rest obtained from reference TRBV29-1 and TRBJ1-1, is as follows: SAVISQKPSRDICQRGTSLTIQCQVDSQVTMMFWYRQQPGQSLTLIATANQGSEATYESGFVIDKFPISRPNLTFSTLTVSNMSPEDSSIYLCSAQQGAGTEAFFGQGTRLTVV.

This sequence joins TRBV7-8 and TRBJ2-1; D tentatively reads TRBD1 or TRBD2 (6 bases each). Germline values: CDR1 SGHVS, CDR2 FQNEAQ. The CDR3 loop spans 15 amino acids. The V end was cut by 5 bases, the J end by 1 base, with 12 bases between. The CDR3 nucleotides read TGTGCCAGCAGCGTTAAAGGGGGGTCCTACAATGAGCAGTTCTTC. This gives the protein CASSVKGGSYNEQFF.

The rearrangement joins TRBV7-8 to TRBJ2-1, with a weak D call TRBD2 (5 bases). V was trimmed by 5 bases and J by 0 bases, leaving 14 bases between them. Germline CDR1 SGHVS, CDR2 FQNEAQ. The CDR3 has 16 residues. CDR3 bases: TGTGCCAGCAGCGGAAAGGACTCAAACTCCTACAATGAGCAGTTCTTC. It encodes CASSGKDSNSYNEQFF. The full variable domain, in which reference TRBV7-8 and TRBJ2-1 provide the parts outside the CDR3, is GAGVSQSPRYKVAKRGQDVALRCDPISGHVSLFWYQQALGQGPEFLTYFQNEAQLDKSGLPSDRFFAERPEGSVSTLKIQRTQQEDSAVYLCASSGKDSNSYNEQFFGPGTRLTVL.

This clonotype was found a few times. V and J are TRBV20-1 and TRBJ2-1, with D unresolved. Germline V gene lookup returns CDR1 DFQATT and CDR2 SNEGSKA (reference sequence). Trimming took off 5 bases at V and 2 bases at J, with 4 bases between the two ends. The CDR3 contains 11 residues. The CDR3 sequence: CSAGPYNEQFF. Here the CDR3 DNA reads TGCAGTGCTGGGCCCTACAATGAGCAGTTCTTC.

This clonotype was seen only a few times. The chain uses TRBV5-1 and TRBJ1-6, with TRBD1 matching over 9 bases. CDR3 length equals 15 residues. CDR1 is SGHRS, CDR2 YFSETQ, per germline. V gave up 2 bases and J gave up 6 bases; unmatched junction bases: 3. The CDR3 is CASSFDRGSNSPLHF. The CDR3, as DNA: TGCGCCAGCAGCTTCGACAGGGGGTCTAATTCACCCCTCCACTTT. Full variable domain (outside the CDR3, taken from reference TRBV5-1 and TRBJ1-6): KAGVTQTPRYLIKTRGQQVTLSCSPISGHRSVSWYQQTPGQGLQFLFEYFSETQRNKGNFPGRFSGRQFSNSRSEMNVSTLELGDSALYLCASSFDRGSNSPLHFGNGTRLTVT.